The T cell receptor beta chain described here comes from a study of T cell repertoires in MIS-A myocarditis (dated by TCRdb to the early 2020s). Amplification of TCRbeta CDR3 regions relied on the immunoSEQ bias-controlled multiplex PCR, followed by high-throughput sequencing. The authors processed their data as follows. The immunoSEQ vendor pipeline collapsed and filtered the CDR3 sequences so that the abundance and frequency of each unique TCRbeta CDR3 could be quantified. Dominant CDR3 amino acid sequences were clustered with SARS-CoV-2-specific ImmuneCODE TCRbeta sequences by CD-HIT using a 90% global sequence identity threshold. A clone was classed as hyperexpanded at a frequency of 0.1 to 1 and as large at a frequency of 0.01 to 0.1. CDR3 amino acid sequences and V and J gene assignments of dominant clones were confirmed with MiXCR. The R stringdist package was used to compute Levenshtein distances between the patient clonotypes and the ImmuneCODE hits. TCRdb provides this immuneACCESS table in a form limited to in-frame rearrangements. Some clones are lacking; in checked studies, under half of them reflect an unresolved V gene, and why the rest are absent is not known. V and J calls and clone size are those listed in that table; D and trimming were worked out from the DNA. The table for this sample lists some 10,000 clones; roughly 90% of them were counted only once. The top ten constitute about 2% of the sample.

The QIAamp DNA FFPE kit was used to extract genomic DNA from formalin-fixed paraffin-embedded autopsy tissue. Turning to this clone: Its recognized antigen is unknown. Qualities for individual bases were not recorded, and no much larger clone is one base off.

The source is a man between 18 and 29 years old with fulminant myocarditis from multisystem inflammatory syndrome in adults (MIS-A) after COVID-19. Sequenced material: thoracic lymph node tissue obtained at autopsy.

The CDR3 sequence is CASSYGGGETYEQYF. The nucleotides are TGCGCCAGCAGCTACGGCGGGGGTGAAACCTACGAGCAGTACTTC. In this chain, TRBV5-1 is recombined with TRBJ2-7; 7 nucleotides in the junction match TRBD2. Unmatched junction bases come to 8, with V trimmed by 3 bases and J by 2 bases. As encoded in the germline V gene, CDR1 is SGHRS while CDR2 is YFSETQ. The CDR3 measures 15 amino acids from cysteine to phenylalanine. The DNA shown is the 45-base CDR3, in frame from base 1. With all but the CDR3 taken from the reference TRBV5-1 and TRBJ2-7 genes, the full variable domain is: KAGVTQTPRYLIKTRGQQVTLSCSPISGHRSVSWYQQTPGQGLQFLFEYFSETQRNKGNFPGRFSGRQFSNSRSEMNVSTLELGDSALYLCASSYGGGETYEQYFGPGTRLTVT.